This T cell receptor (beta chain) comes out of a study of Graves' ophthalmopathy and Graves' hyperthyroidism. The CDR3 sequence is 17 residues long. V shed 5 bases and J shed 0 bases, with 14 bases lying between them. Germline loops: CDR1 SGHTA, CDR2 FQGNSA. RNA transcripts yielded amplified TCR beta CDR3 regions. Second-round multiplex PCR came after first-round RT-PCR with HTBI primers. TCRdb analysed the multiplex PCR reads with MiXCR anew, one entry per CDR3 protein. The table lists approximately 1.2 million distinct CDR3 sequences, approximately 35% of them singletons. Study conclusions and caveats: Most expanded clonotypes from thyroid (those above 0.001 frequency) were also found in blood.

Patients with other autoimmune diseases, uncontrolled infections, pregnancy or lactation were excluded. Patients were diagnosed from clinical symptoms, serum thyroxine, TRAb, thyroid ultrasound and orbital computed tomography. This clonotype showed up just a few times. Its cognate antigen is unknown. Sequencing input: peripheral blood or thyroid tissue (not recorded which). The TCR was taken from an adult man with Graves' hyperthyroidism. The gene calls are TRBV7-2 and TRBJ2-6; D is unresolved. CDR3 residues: CASSADLDSSGANVLTF. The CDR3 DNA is TGTGCCAGCAGCGCCGATTTGGATAGCTCTGGGGCCAACGTCCTGACTTTC.